This entry is about one T cell receptor (beta chain). This clone's antigen is unknown. No base quality information exists; no much larger clone differs at one position. The data belong to a study of cytomegalovirus exposure and HLA in healthy donors (dated by TCRdb to about 2017). For context, the study as a whole: An earlier analysis of approximately 590 of the donors reported roughly 270 Gb of sequence data and more than 90 million unique TCR beta sequences from about 179 million T cells. Roughly 320 gigabases of sequencing data and approximately 92 million unique TCR sequences made up an early release that covered about 640 HLA-typed donors. The genetic ancestry cluster associated with self-reported Caucasian donors included around 76% of the 300 to 450 genotyped donors. The study was designed to test whether signatures of past pathogen exposure could be identified by cataloging public T cell receptors. Using immunosequencing, the study profiled T cell repertoires from around 680 subjects and related those repertoires to cytomegalovirus serostatus. In addition to the first cohort of around 670 subjects, a separate validation cohort of approximately 130 different subjects was used. The study combined high-throughput TCR immunosequencing, statistical association of individual TCRs with disease status, and machine learning to predict cytomegalovirus infection status. A later analysis re-examined previously published TCR beta repertoires from more than 600 donors and added high-resolution HLA genotyping to investigate patterns of TCR occurrence. The later analysis used no new phenotypic data to find candidate immune exposures, relying instead on TCR beta sequences and their occurrence across donors. To decide whether each TCR beta V gene segment behaved as functional or pseudogenic, an earlier analysis of some 580 of the donors relied on high-throughput TCR beta sequencing. Alongside the repertoire data, information on donor age, sex, ethnicity and CMV serostatus was compiled. A later genetic analysis took genome-wide SNP genotypes for about 55% of the 666 donors and used that subset as a discovery cohort. All discovery cohort repertoires had been generated on a single sequencing platform. Class I and class II HLA loci were covered by the typing at four-digit resolution. The number of donors typed differed by locus, with about 629-640 for A, B, C, DRB1 and DQB1, more than 500 for DQA1, 600 to 610 for DPA1, and some 440 for DPB1. Because of strong linkage in the cohort, roughly five DR-DQ haplotypes were treated as single units for association and clustering. Across roughly 420 genotyped donors of the cohort, an average of 235,054 unique TCR beta nucleotide sequences per donor were sequenced, and around 20% of those sequences were non-productive.

In total, roughly 710 healthy bone marrow donors made up the cohort. At the time of sampling, all cohort members were nominally healthy, though unrecorded immune exposures were likely present. The donor tested CMV seropositive and was one of the 289 seropositive cohort members. A peripheral blood sample was provided by each donor, and peripheral blood mononuclear cells were used for TCR beta sequencing. Genomic DNA extraction from the blood cell samples was performed with the Qiagen DNeasy Blood Extraction Kit. Library construction relied on the immunoSEQ multiplex PCR assay. A mixture of 60 forward primers for TCR Vbeta segments and 13 reverse primers for TCR Jbeta segments was used in the multiplex PCR. The CDR3 region of rearranged TCR beta genes was amplified from genomic DNA by a multiplex PCR assay. Amplified TCR beta libraries were sequenced as 87-base-pair reads on the Illumina HiSeq System. The original methods were these. A later analysis tallied tens of millions of unique TCR beta chains across the 666 repertoires, and around 9.9 million of those chains were shared by two or more donors. Raw reads were error-corrected and collapsed into unique sequences with a nearest-neighbor algorithm that merged closely related sequences to remove PCR and sequencing errors. To assign V, D and J gene segments, CDR3 sequences were aligned to IMGT reference sequences. Each retained sequence needed at least a six-nucleotide match to both a V gene segment and a J gene segment. Rearrangements were classified as productive when the CDR3 lacked stop codons and remained in frame with V and J, and all other rearrangements were classified as non-productive. CDR3 was defined by IMGT convention, running from the second conserved V-encoded cysteine to the conserved J-encoded phenylalanine. In an earlier analysis of more than 550 of the donors, sequences lacking an unambiguous match to a single V gene segment were excluded. In an earlier analysis of several hundred of the donors, a V segment was called functional when productive rearrangements were above 56.7%, and segregating when the standard deviation between donors exceeded 5%. A statistical classification framework was developed to diagnose cytomegalovirus status using the catalog of TCR beta chain sequences. In a later analysis, TCR nucleotide sequences were compared against IMGT/GENE-DB human TR gene sequences so that V and J genes could be assigned. A later analysis assigned CDR3 sequences and most-parsimonious VDJ recombination scenarios with the TCRdist pipeline. In a later analysis, each TCR beta chain was defined by its CDR3 amino acid sequence together with its V-gene family, and reads without a unique V-gene family were excluded. A later analysis removed 550 to 650 highly shared, low-generation-probability nucleotide sequences to deal with suspected cross-contamination and a sequencing artifact. A later analysis calculated a clonal expansion index for each public chain from normalized within-repertoire ranks of inferred template counts. Generation probabilities in a later analysis came from a VDJ recombination model fitted to out-of-frame rearrangements, and those results were checked against IGoR. Hypergeometric tests were used in a later analysis to score TCR-TCR, TCR-HLA and TCR-CMV co-occurrence, with a repertoire-size bias correction applied to the TCR pairs. To estimate false discovery rates, a later analysis permuted the HLA or CMV assignments 20 times. In a later analysis, co-occurring TCRs were grouped with DBSCAN, and TCRdist sequence similarity was added when clustering was performed within HLA-allele-positive subsets. Co-occurrence clustering excluded repertoires with fewer than 30,000 or more than 120,000 public chains, plus five with anomalous nucleotide sharing. What TCRdb holds here is the immuneACCESS table cut down to in-frame rearrangements. Part of the clones is not present; checked against another copy, under half of the missing clones reflect an unresolved V gene, and the others are unexplained. That table is the source of V, J and clone size, and D and trimming were worked out from the DNA. The sample table shows around 83,000 clones, and just under 80% are seen once. Approximately 4.4% of the sample rests with the top ten.

Broader findings and caveats from the paper: According to the authors, the approach could potentially be generalized to other disease states and immunological phenotypes. A further reported finding was that TCR beta sequences accurately predicted the HLA-A and HLA-B alleles for most subjects in the first cohort. Specific HLA alleles were associated with 15,000 to 20,000 TCR beta sequences at a false discovery rate of 0.05 in a later analysis. In a later analysis, HLA-associated TCR beta chains were found to be more clonally expanded and to have lower generation probabilities than equally common non-associated chains. When HLA alleles, especially DR and DQ, strongly co-occurred, attributing TCR associations to individual alleles was difficult. Immune exposure information for the cohort was limited to CMV serostatus. V-gene and J-gene trimming of TCR beta chains was associated with a missense DCLRE1C variant in a later genetic analysis, and the association was replicated in an independent cohort. Correlated functional status among segregating V segments might be attributable to linkage disequilibrium, but an unknown experimental factor could not be ruled out. A cluster of highly shared sequence variants was judged likely to be a technical artifact of the sequencing pipeline. Cytomegalovirus status was reported to be diagnosed by the classifier with high specificity and sensitivity in both the original and validation cohorts. The study gave a list of under 200 TCR beta chains associated with cytomegalovirus. In this cohort, only TCR beta chains were sequenced, and detectable features were limited by the absence of alpha or paired-chain data. According to a later analysis, TCR association rates differed among HLA loci, with DRB1 alleles showing the most associated TCRs and HLA-C alleles showing the fewest. Most TCR sequences were observed very rarely across donors, whereas some public TCRs were present in many individuals. Because HLA typing was missing for some donors at each locus, association tests included only the typed subset. According to a later analysis, parvovirus B19, influenza, CMV and Epstein-Barr virus appeared linked to several top co-occurrence clusters. A few of the identified cytomegalovirus-associated TCR beta chains were confirmed in vitro to be specific for cytomegalovirus antigens. Sequencing depth was assumed to be roughly uniform across donors in the presence/absence analyses, though that assumption may not hold. An earlier analysis of around 500 of the donors showed that most TCR beta V segments appeared in productive rearrangements either about 90% or about 30% of the time, which broadly matched IMGT annotations. Some 16 rarely observed V segments, including chromosome 9 orphons, were excluded from the earlier analysis of about 500 of the donors because counts were too low. Some IMGT-functional V segments, including TRBV6-2 and TRBV6-3, could not be distinguished by the 87-base-pair reads and were therefore excluded. Most CMV-associated TCR beta chains appeared to be HLA-restricted in a later analysis, and the HLA associations seemed to be driven largely by CMV exposure. In a later genetic analysis, fewer N-insertions in productive TCRs were reported among donors in an Asian-associated ancestry cluster than the roughly 700-donor mean.

Reading the germline V gene gives CDR1 SGHVS and CDR2 FQNEAQ. The junction shows trimming of 1 base on V and 0 bases on J, plus 10 bases between the germline ends. Including the terminal cysteine and phenylalanine, the CDR3 comprises 15 residues. Only the CDR3 DNA stays, 45 bases, in frame from base 1. The TCR was taken from a male donor in good health and CMV-seropositive. The material sequenced was PBMCs. The chain was built from TRBV7-8 and TRBJ2-7, with the D segment identity uncertain. The DNA is as follows: TGTGCCAGCAGCTTAGATATACGGGTCTCCTACGAGCAGTACTTC. Its amino acids are CASSLDIRVSYEQYF.